This entry concerns a single T cell receptor beta chain. Its antigen is undetermined. The data belong to a study of tumor-infiltrating lymphocytes in localized non-small cell lung cancer. Study findings and constraints: T-cell fraction did not differ between immunotypes IM1 and IM2.

Clones were read by immunoSEQ multiplex PCR, and TCRdb kept only the in-frame ones, dropping some. The sample records several thousand clones, 82% being singletons. This clonotype was sampled from a human donor with non-small cell lung cancer. Input material: uninvolved lung tissue not adjacent to the tumor.

The CDR3 here is CASSQDSGGASEQYF. CDR3 nucleotide sequence: TGTGCCAGCAGCCAAGATAGCGGGGGGGCCTCCGAGCAGTACTTC. V usage is TRBV4-2 and J usage is TRBJ2-7; 11 bases line up with TRBD2. Per the germline V gene, CDR1 is LGHNA and CDR2 is YNFKEQ. V lost 0 bases to trimming and J lost 6 bases; unmatched junction nucleotides: 4. The CDR3 runs 15 residues.